The TCR beta chain under discussion was sequenced for a study of T cells expressing NK-cell markers. Study outcomes and limitations: The CD3+CD56-NKG2C+ fraction of a handful of donors was also led by these clonotypes.

No DNA is given; TCRdb re-called the 5' RACE reads and lists each CDR3 protein once. Its clone listing holds 150,000 or so distinct CDR3 sequences. Details on this clonotype: Its antigen is undetermined.

The germline CDR1 and CDR2 sequences are DFQATT and SNEGSKA (reference sequence). The CDR3 is 12 residues long. Source material: blood T cells: a sorted CD56 or NKG2C T cell subset, CD4+ or CD8+ T cells, or bulk PBMC T cells (not recorded which). The clonotype originates from a woman between 45 and 65 years old in good health. This sequence joins TRBV20-1 and TRBJ2-7; TCRdb outputs TRBD2, but without DNA this stays unchecked. The CDR3 loop reads CSAYGPSYEQYF.